This TCR beta chain derives from a study of T cell responses to AZD1222 COVID-19 vaccine (dated by TCRdb to the early 2020s). Turning to the overall study: Because spike-specific TCR depth and breadth did not differ between the two schedules, AZD1222 recipients who got a second dose at roughly 4 weeks were pooled with those who got a second dose at roughly 12 weeks. TCR sequencing covered fewer than 250 trial participants: 207 given two doses of AZD1222 and 26 given two doses of MenACWY control vaccine. Trial participants were enrolled into age subgroups of 18-55, 56-69 and 70-plus years, which contained about 150, 28 and 57 TCR-sequenced participants, respectively. Overall results and qualifications from the work: A significant rise in spike-specific TCR breadth and depth was observed after two AZD1222 doses relative to day 0 and relative to MenACWY recipients. Epitopes outside the regions mutated in the B.1.351 and B.1.1.7 variants were reportedly recognized by nearly half of the unique spike-specific TCRs. Conclusions about previously exposed vaccinees are limited, since just a handful of AZD1222 recipients were seropositive for SARS-CoV-2 at baseline. In the small 56-69-year group, the increase in depth fell short of significance, most likely because of low power. Participants were mostly white British and included more females than males, and it was suggested by the authors that clonal diversity may have been underestimated. Vaccine-associated CD4 TCRs spanned the whole spike protein, with dominant responses in regions 160-218 and 743-854. Because no samples from the day 14 peak response were available, repertoires could be characterized only after the peak T cell response.

V loses 3 bases of germline sequence and J loses 5 bases, and the interval between the two ends is 16 bases. Including cysteine and phenylalanine, the CDR3 has 14 amino acids. Only the CDR3 DNA is retained, 42 bases long and in frame from the first base. The CDR1 and CDR2 encoded by the germline V gene (reference sequence) are DFQATT and SNEGSKA. The CDR3 regions of human TCRbeta chains were analyzed by immunosequencing. Per the original workflow: TCRs in the repertoires were compared against a reference library of SARS-CoV-2-specific TCRs that had been generated with the MIRA antigen-specificity platform. Breadth meant the fraction of unique TCRs that were SARS-CoV-2-associated, whereas depth meant the fraction of total T cells that were SARS-CoV-2-associated. Using the MIRA data, each spike-specific TCR was mapped to the spike region that the TCR reacts to and placed in a CD4 or CD8 class. Log10-transformed breadth and depth values were compared by one-way ANOVA with Sidak's multiple comparisons tests. TCRdb's version of the immuneACCESS table is confined to in-frame rearrangements and falls short of the full clone set. An unresolved V gene accounts for under half of the shortfall where checked; the remainder is of unknown origin. V and J calls and clone size follow that table, whereas D and trimming were derived from the DNA. The sample contains 89,000 or so clones, 70% to 90% of them found a single time. The ten biggest clones cover approximately 8% of the sample.

Explained via the paper, the time point label denotes: baseline before first vaccination. The vaccinee samples were drawn from two UK trials, COV001 and COV002, one of which was a single-blind randomized controlled phase 2/3 trial testing AZD1222 (ChAdOx1 nCoV-19) in healthy adults. For TCRbeta chain sequencing, PBMC samples from trial participants were taken at day 0 and at day 28 after the second dose. As for this clone: The clone's antigen remains unknown. Per-base quality was not reported, and no clone a single base away is much larger than it.

The source of this sequence is an adult in good health. The source was peripheral blood, collected on day 0 of AZD1222 vaccination. In this chain, TRBV20-1 is recombined with TRBJ2-5; possibly the D gene is TRBD1, per 6 matching bases. CDR3 loop: CSASPPWGHETQYF. The DNA reads as follows: TGCAGTGCTAGTCCACCTTGGGGGCACGAGACCCAGTACTTC.